Described below is a single T cell receptor beta chain sequence and its context. This record comes from a study of control samples from healthy donors and cancer patients. Here immunoSEQ multiplex PCR was the method, and the copy in TCRdb shows in-frame clones only, minus some. The table shows around 30,000 clones, with about 82% occurring only once. The germline gives CDR1 KGHDR, CDR2 SFDVKD. CDR3 length: 16 amino acids. The V and J ends lost 9 bases and 4 bases respectively, with 20 bases between them. The sample consisted of PBMCs. The chain has TRBV24-1 and TRBJ1-4; a possible D gene is TRBD1 (5 bases). The TCR was taken from a woman aged 60-75 years with head and neck cancer. The CDR3 DNA reads TGTGCCACCGGATCCTTAGGGCGGGACGGTAATGAAAAACTGTTTTTT. Residues: CATGSLGRDGNEKLFF.